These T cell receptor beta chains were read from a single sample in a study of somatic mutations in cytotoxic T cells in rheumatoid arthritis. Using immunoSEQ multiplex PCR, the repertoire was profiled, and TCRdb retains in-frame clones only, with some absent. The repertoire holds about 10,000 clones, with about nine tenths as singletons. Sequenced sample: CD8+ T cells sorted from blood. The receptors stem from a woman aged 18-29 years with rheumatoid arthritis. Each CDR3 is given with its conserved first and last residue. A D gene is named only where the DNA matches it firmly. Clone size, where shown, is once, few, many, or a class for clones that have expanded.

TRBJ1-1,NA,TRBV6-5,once,TGTGCCAGCCAGTCCGGGGGAGGGAACACTGAAGCTTTCTTT,CASQSGGGNTEAFF
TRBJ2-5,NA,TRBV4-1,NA,TGCGCCAGCAGCCAGGACACAATAGAGACCCAGTACTTC,CASSQDTIETQYF
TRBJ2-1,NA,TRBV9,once,TGTGCCAGCAGCGTAGACCCTAGCGCCGCTTGGGGGAATGAGCAGTTCTTC,CASSVDPSAAWGNEQFF
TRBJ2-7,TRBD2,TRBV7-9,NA,TGTGCCAGCAGCTTACAAGCGGGGGTGGCTCGAGAGCAGTACTTC,CASSLQAGVAREQYF
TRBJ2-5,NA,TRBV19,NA,TGTGCCAGTAGTATAGGGAGGGCAGGGACCGACCAAGAGACCCAGTACTTC,CASSIGRAGTDQETQYF
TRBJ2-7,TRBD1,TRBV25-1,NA,TGTGCCAGCAGTGAACTATCCGGGACAGAAACTTACGAGCAGTACTTC,CASSELSGTETYEQYF
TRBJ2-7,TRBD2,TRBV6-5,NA,TGTGCCAGCAGTGCGGGGACTAGCGTCGCCTACGAGCAGTACTTC,CASSAGTSVAYEQYF
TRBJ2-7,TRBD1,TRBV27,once,TGTGCCAGCAGTTGGGGACAGGGTTCGTGGGAGCAGTACTTC,CASSWGQGSWEQYF
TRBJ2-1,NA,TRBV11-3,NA,TGTGCCAGCAGTCCCGGCGCAGGTTATTCCTACAATGAGCAGTTCTTC,CASSPGAGYSYNEQFF
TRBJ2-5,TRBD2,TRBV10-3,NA,TGTGCCACCAGACTAGCGGGGAGAGCAGAGACCCAGTACTTC,CATRLAGRAETQYF
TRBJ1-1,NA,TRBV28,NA,TGTGCCAGCAGTTTAAGGTGGAGCACTGAAGCTTTCTTT,CASSLRWSTEAFF
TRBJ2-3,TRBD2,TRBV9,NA,TGTGCCAGCAGCGCTAGCGGGAGCACAGATACGCAGTATTTT,CASSASGSTDTQYF
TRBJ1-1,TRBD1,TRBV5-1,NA,TGCGCCAGCAGCCCTGTCTCTGGGACAGGGGGAATCACTGAAGCTTTCTTT,CASSPVSGTGGITEAFF
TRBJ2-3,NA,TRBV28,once,TGTGCCAGCAGCTATGGAGATCTGCAGTATTTT,CASSYGDLQYF
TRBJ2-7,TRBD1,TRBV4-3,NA,TGCGCCAGCAGCCCTCGGACAGGAACCTACGAGCAGTACTTC,CASSPRTGTYEQYF
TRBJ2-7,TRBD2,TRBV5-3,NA,TGTGCCAGAAGCTTGGCTCTAGCGGGAGGCGAGCAGTACTTC,CARSLALAGGEQYF
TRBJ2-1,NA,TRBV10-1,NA,TGCGCCAGCAGAGACCCGGGGGGCCCCAGGGATGAGCAGTTCTTC,CASRDPGGPRDEQFF
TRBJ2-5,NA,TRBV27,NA,TGTGCCAGTGCAGTCTTTAGCGGAGGGCAAGAGACCCAGTACTTC,CASAVFSGGQETQYF
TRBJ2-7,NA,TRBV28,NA,TGTGCCAGCAAGTCAGGGGCCGCCTACGAGCAGTACTTC,CASKSGAAYEQYF
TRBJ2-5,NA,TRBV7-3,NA,TGTGCCAGCATGGCACCGGGCCAAGAGACCCAGTACTTC,CASMAPGQETQYF